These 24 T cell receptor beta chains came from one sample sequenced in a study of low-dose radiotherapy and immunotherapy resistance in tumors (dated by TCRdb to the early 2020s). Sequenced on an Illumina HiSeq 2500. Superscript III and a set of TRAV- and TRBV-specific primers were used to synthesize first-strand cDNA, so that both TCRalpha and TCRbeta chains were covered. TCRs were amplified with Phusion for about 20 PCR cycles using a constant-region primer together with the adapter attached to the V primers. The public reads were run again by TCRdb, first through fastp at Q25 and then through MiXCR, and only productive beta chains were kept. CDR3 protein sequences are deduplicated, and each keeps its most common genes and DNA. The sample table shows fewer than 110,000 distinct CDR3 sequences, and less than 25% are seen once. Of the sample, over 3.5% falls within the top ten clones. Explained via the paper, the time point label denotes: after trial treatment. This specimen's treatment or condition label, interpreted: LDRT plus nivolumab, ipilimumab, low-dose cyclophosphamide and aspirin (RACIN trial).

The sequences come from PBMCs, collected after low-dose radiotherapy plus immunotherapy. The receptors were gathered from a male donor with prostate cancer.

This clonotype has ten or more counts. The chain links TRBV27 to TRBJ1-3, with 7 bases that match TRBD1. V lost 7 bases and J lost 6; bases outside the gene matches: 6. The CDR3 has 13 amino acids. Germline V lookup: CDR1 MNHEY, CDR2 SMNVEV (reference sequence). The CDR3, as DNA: TGTGCCAGCAAGGGGGCAAACAAAAACACCATATATTTT. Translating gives CASKGANKNTIYF.

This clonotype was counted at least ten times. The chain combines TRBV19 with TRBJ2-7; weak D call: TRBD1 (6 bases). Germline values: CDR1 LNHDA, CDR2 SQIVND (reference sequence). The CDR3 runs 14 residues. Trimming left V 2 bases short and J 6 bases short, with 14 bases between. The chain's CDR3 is CASSINLQGTEQYF. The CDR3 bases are TGTGCCAGTAGTATAAACCTACAGGGAACCGAGCAGTACTTC.

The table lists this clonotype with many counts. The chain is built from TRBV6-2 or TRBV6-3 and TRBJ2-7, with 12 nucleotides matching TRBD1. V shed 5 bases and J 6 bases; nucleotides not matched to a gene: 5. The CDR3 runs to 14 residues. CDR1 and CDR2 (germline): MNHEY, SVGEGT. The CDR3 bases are TGTGCCAGCAGTACCGGGACAGGGGGCTCCGAGCAGTACTTC. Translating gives CASSTGTGGSEQYF.

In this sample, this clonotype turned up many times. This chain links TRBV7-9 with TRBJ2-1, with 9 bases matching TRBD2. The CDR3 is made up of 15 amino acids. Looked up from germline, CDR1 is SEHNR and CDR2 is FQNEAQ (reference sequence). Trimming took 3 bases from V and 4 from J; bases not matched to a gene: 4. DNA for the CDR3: TGTGCCAGCAGCTTTCCTAGCGGGGATTACAATGAGCAGTTCTTC. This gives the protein CASSFPSGDYNEQFF.

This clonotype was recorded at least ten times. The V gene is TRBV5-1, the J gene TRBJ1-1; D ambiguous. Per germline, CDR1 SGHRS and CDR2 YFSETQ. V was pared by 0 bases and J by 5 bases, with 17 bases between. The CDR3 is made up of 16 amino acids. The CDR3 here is CASSLAIGGGRTEAFF. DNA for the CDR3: TGCGCCAGCAGCTTGGCCATCGGTGGTGGTAGGACTGAAGCTTTCTTT. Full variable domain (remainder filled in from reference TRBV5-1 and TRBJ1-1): KAGVTQTPRYLIKTRGQQVTLSCSPISGHRSVSWYQQTPGQGLQFLFEYFSETQRNKGNFPGRFSGRQFSNSRSEMNVSTLELGDSALYLCASSLAIGGGRTEAFFGQGTRLTVV.

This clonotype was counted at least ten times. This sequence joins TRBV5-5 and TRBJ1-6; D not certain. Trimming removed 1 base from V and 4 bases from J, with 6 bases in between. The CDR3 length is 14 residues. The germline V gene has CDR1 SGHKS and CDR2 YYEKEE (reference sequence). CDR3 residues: CASSLWDYNSPLHF. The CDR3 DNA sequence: TGTGCCAGCAGCTTGTGGGATTATAATTCACCCCTCCACTTT.

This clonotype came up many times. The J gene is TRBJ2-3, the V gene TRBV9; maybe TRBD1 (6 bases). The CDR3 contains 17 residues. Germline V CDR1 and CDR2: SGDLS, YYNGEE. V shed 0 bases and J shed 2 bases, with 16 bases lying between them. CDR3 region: CASSVDRDRRSTDTQYF. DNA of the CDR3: TGTGCCAGCAGCGTAGACCGCGACAGGAGATCCACAGATACGCAGTATTTT. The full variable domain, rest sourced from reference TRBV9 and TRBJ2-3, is DSGVTQTPKHLITATGQRVTLRCSPRSGDLSVYWYQQSLDQGLQFLIQYYNGEERAKGNILERFSAQQFPDLHSELNLSSLELGDSALYFCASSVDRDRRSTDTQYFGPGTRLTVL.

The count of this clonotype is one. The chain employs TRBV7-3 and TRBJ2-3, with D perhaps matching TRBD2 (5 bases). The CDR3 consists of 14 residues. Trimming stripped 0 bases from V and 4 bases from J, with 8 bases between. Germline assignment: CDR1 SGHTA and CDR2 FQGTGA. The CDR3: CASSLTPSPDTQYF. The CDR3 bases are TGTGCCAGCAGCTTAACCCCTAGCCCAGATACGCAGTATTTT.

The CDR3 sequence is CASSVSQGRDAKNIQYF. The CDR3 nucleotides read TGTGCCAGCAGCGTTTCCCAGGGGAGGGACGCCAAAAACATTCAGTACTTC. The V and J genes are TRBV21-1 and TRBJ2-4; the table's D gene call, TRBD2, was not cross checked with the DNA. TRBV21-1 is annotated as a pseudogene. The CDR3 covers 17 residues.

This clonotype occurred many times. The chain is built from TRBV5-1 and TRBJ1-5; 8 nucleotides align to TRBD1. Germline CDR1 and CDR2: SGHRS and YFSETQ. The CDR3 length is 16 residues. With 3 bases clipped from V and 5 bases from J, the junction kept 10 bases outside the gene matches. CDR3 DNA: TGCGCCAGCAGCTCAGGACAGGGAGGACAAGATCAGCCCCAGCATTTT. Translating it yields CASSSGQGGQDQPQHF.

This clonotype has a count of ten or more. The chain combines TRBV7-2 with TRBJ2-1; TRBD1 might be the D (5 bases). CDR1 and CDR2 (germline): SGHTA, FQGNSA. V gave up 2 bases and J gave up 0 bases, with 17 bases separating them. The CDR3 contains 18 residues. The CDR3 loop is CASSLKPTIQASYNEQFF. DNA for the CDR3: TGTGCCAGCAGCTTAAAGCCAACTATACAGGCCTCCTACAATGAGCAGTTCTTC.

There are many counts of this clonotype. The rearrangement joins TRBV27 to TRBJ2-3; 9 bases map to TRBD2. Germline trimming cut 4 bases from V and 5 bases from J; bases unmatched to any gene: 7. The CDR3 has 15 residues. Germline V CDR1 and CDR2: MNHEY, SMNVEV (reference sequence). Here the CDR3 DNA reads TGTGCCAGCAGTTCCATTAGCGGGGGAGGAGATACGCAGTATTTT. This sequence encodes CASSSISGGGDTQYF.

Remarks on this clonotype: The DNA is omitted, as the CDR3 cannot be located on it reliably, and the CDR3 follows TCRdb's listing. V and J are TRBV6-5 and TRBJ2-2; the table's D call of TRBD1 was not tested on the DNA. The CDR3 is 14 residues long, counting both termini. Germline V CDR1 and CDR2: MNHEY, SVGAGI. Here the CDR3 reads CASTRGAAGELFFF.

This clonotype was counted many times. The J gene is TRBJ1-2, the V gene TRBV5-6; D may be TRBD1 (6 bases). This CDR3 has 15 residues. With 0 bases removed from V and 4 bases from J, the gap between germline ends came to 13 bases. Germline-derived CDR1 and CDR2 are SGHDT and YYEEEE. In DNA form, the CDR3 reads TGTGCCAGCAGCTTGGTGGTTGGAGGGGGCTATGGCTACACCTTC. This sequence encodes CASSLVVGGGYGYTF.

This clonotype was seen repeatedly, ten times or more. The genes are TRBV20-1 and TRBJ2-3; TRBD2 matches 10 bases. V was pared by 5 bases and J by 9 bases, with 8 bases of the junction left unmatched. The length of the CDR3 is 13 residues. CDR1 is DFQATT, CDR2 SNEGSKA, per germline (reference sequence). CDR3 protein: CSALAGGTETQYF. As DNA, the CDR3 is TGCAGTGCTTTAGCGGGGGGAACTGAAACGCAGTATTTT.

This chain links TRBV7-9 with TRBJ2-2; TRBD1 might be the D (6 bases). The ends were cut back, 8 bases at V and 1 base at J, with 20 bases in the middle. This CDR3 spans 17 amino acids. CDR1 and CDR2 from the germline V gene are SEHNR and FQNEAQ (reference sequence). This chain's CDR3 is CASGKTGTAGNTGELFF. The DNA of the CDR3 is TGTGCCAGCGGAAAGACAGGCACGGCTGGGAACACCGGGGAGCTGTTTTTT.

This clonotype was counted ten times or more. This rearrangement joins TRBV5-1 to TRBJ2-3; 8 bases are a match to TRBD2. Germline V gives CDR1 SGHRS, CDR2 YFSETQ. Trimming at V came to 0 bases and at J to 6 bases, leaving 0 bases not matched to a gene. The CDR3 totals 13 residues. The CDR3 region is CASSLAGGDTQYF. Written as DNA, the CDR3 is TGCGCCAGCAGCTTGGCGGGGGGGGATACGCAGTATTTT.

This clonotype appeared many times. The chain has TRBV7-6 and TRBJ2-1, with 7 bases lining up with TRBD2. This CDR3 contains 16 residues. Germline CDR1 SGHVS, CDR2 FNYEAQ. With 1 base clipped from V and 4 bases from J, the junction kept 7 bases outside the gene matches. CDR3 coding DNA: TGTGCCAGCAGCTTAGGGGTCCTCGGGGGGTACAATGAGCAGTTCTTC. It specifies CASSLGVLGGYNEQFF.

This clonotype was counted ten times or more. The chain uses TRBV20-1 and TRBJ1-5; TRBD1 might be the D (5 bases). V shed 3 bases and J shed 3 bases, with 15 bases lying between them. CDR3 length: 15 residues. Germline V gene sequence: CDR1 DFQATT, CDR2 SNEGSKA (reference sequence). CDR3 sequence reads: CSARVVGRINQPQHF. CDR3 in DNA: TGCAGTGCTAGGGTCGTGGGGCGGATCAATCAGCCCCAGCATTTT.

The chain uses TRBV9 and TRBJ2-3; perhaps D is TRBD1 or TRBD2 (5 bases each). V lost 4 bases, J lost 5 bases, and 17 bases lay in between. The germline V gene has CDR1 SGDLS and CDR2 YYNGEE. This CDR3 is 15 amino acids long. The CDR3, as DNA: TGTGCCAGCAGCCCGGGCTCTGGGGGTAGAGATACGCAGTATTTT. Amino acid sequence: CASSPGSGGRDTQYF.

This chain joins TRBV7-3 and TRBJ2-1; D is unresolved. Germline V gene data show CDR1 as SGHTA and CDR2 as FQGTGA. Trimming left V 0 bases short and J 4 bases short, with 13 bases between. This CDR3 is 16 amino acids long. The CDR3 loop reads CASSLTFWERYNEQFF. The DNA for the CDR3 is TGTGCCAGCAGCTTAACGTTCTGGGAACGGTACAATGAGCAGTTCTTC.

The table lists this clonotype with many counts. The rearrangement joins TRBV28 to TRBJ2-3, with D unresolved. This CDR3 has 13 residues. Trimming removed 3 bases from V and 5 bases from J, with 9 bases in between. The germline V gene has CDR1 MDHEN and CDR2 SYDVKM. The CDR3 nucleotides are TGTGCCAGCAGTTTTGAGAATAGAGATACGCAGTATTTT. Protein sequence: CASSFENRDTQYF.

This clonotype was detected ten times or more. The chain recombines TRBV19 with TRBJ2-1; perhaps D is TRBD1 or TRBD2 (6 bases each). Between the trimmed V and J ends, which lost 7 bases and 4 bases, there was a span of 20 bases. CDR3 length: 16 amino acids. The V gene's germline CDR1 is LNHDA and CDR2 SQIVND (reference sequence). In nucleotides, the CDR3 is TGTGCCAGTACCCCCGGGACGCCGGGGGCTTACAATGAGCAGTTCTTC. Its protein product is CASTPGTPGAYNEQFF.

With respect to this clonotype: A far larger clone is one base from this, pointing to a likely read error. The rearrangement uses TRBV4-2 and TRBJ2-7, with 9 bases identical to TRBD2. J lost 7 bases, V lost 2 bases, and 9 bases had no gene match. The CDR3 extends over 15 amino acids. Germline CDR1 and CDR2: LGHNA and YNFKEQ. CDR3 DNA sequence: TGTGCCAGCAGCCAACTGCGGGGGGGCACAAATGAGCAGTACTTC. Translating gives CASSQLRGGTNEQYF.